These 27 T cell receptor beta chains came from one sample sequenced in a study of T cell responses to AZD1222 COVID-19 vaccine. The table came from immunoSEQ multiplex PCR; TCRdb's copy has only in-frame clones and leaves some out. The sample holds fewer than 180,000 clones, around 90% seen once. The sequencing here drew on peripheral blood, taken 28 days after the second AZD1222 dose. The receptors come from an adult who received the AZD1222 COVID-19 vaccine.

The V call is TRBV14, the J call TRBJ2-5; TRBD2 is a possible D gene (6 bases). Trimming cost V 3 bases and J 5 bases, with 16 bases left between them. This CDR3 is 15 amino acids long. Germline CDR1 and CDR2: SGHDN and FVKESK. In nucleotides, the CDR3 is TGTGCCAGCAGCCACGGGGGATGGGAGCGCGAGACCCAGTACTTC. This sequence encodes CASSHGGWERETQYF.

The J gene is TRBJ2-1, the V gene TRBV3-1 (or the pseudogene TRBV3-2); TRBD2 aligns across 7 bases. With 8 bases clipped from V and 6 bases from J, the junction kept 7 bases outside the gene matches. This CDR3 has 13 amino acids. Germline loops: CDR1 LGHDT, CDR2 YNNKEL (reference sequence). The CDR3 region has the DNA TGTGCCAGCGGCCTTTTAGCGGGCAATGAGCAGTTCTTC. Translation: CASGLLAGNEQFF.

The chain couples TRBV29-1 to TRBJ2-7, with D unresolved. This CDR3 region has 15 residues. Trimming removed 0 bases at V and 3 bases at J, with 15 bases between. Germline values: CDR1 SQVTM, CDR2 ANQGSEA. Here the CDR3 DNA reads TGCAGCGTTGAAGATAGAACAGCGCTGGGCTACGAGCAGTACTTC. This gives the protein CSVEDRTALGYEQYF.

This chain joins TRBV18 and TRBJ1-5; 9 bases match TRBD1. With V trimmed by 6 bases and J by 0 bases, 9 bases remained unmatched. CDR1 KGHSH and CDR2 LQKENI come from the germline V gene. The CDR3 consists of 17 residues. The CDR3 DNA reads as TGTGCCAGCTCCCCGGACAGGGGAGTTTATAGCAATCAGCCCCAGCATTTT. Translation: CASSPDRGVYSNQPQHF.

The J gene is TRBJ2-1, the V gene TRBV5-1; the D gene is possibly TRBD2 (5 bases). V dropped 4 bases and J dropped 0 bases, with 11 bases sitting between them. Germline CDR1 SGHRS, CDR2 YFSETQ. The CDR3 has 15 amino acids. CDR3 sequence reads: CASSPSGSSYNEQFF. Here the CDR3 DNA reads TGCGCCAGCAGCCCCAGCGGAAGCTCCTACAATGAGCAGTTCTTC.

The V call is TRBV25-1, the J call TRBJ2-7; D is unresolved. Trimming stripped 5 bases from V and 2 bases from J, with 7 bases between. The CDR3 is 12 amino acids. Germline loops: CDR1 MGHDK, CDR2 SYGVNS. The CDR3 loop is CASSYDTYEQYF. The CDR3 nucleotides are TGTGCCAGCAGTTACGATACCTACGAGCAGTACTTC.

The chain links TRBV18 to TRBJ1-5; 8 bases map to TRBD1. Losses at the gene ends were 4 bases for V and 5 bases for J; bases not matched to a gene: 7. From germline, CDR1 is KGHSH and CDR2 LQKENI. CDR3 length: 15 amino acids. The CDR3 spells CASSQTTGVDQPQHF. The CDR3 bases are TGTGCCAGCTCACAGACGACAGGGGTAGATCAGCCCCAGCATTTT.

The V and J genes are TRBV11-2 and TRBJ1-1; TRBD1 aligns across 10 bases. V shed 1 base and J 5 bases; nucleotides not matched to a gene: 10. Germline V gene data show CDR1 as SGHAT and CDR2 as FQNNGV. The length of the CDR3 is 17 residues. For the CDR3, the DNA is TGTGCCAGCAGCTTAGCAGCGGGGACAGGGGAGAGAACTGAAGCTTTCTTT. Protein: CASSLAAGTGERTEAFF.

This chain connects TRBV10-3 to TRBJ1-5; maybe TRBD1 (5 bases). There are 13 residues in the CDR3. Germline CDR1 is ENHRY and CDR2 is SYGVKD. V was clipped by 9 bases and J by 5 bases, with 14 bases between them. CDR3 protein: CAIKEGTDQPQHF. The CDR3 DNA reads TGTGCCATTAAGGAGGGGACCGATCAGCCCCAGCATTTT.

The V and J genes are TRBV19 and TRBJ2-7; D uncertain. The CDR3 spans 13 residues. Trimming took 6 bases from V and 0 from J, leaving 9 bases between them. Germline V CDR1 and CDR2: LNHDA, SQIVND (reference sequence). CDR3 residues: CASSVVVSYEQYF. CDR3 nucleotide sequence: TGTGCCAGTAGCGTAGTCGTCTCCTACGAGCAGTACTTC.

The CDR3 DNA sequence: TGTGCCAGTAACACAGGGGAGGAAAACTATGGCTACACCTTC. It is translated as CASNTGEENYGYTF. The rearrangement links TRBV19 to TRBJ1-2, with TRBD1 identical over 7 bases. Looked up from germline, CDR1 is LNHDA and CDR2 is SQIVND (reference sequence). J lost 2 bases, V lost 7 bases, and 7 bases had no gene match. This CDR3 is 14 amino acids long.

This clone was recorded only once. This sequence joins TRBV27 and TRBJ2-1; 11 bases match TRBD2. V lost 10 bases, J lost 8 bases, and 10 bases stayed unmatched. CDR3 length: 14 amino acids. Germline CDR1 reads MNHEY; CDR2 reads SMNVEV (reference sequence). CDR3 residues: CATRGVAGGYEQFF. In DNA, the CDR3 is TGTGCCACCCGGGGGGTAGCGGGAGGGTATGAGCAGTTCTTC.

The chain couples TRBV3-1 (or the pseudogene TRBV3-2) to TRBJ2-7; D gene unclear. With 6 bases removed from V and 6 bases from J, the gap between germline ends came to 12 bases. Germline V gene lookup returns CDR1 LGHDT and CDR2 YNNKEL (reference sequence). CDR3 length equals 12 residues. CDR3 DNA sequence: TGTGCCAGCAGTCATCGGGTTGGCGAGCAGTACTTC. Translated: CASSHRVGEQYF.

This rearrangement joins TRBV6-1 to TRBJ2-3, with TRBD2 matching over 8 bases. The V gene's germline CDR1 is MNHNS and CDR2 SASEGT. J was trimmed by 1 base and V by 3 bases; bases with no gene match: 6. This CDR3 spans 16 amino acids. For the CDR3, the DNA is TGTGCCAGCAGTGACGGGGGGGCTCTCGGCACAGATACGCAGTATTTT. It encodes CASSDGGALGTDTQYF.

V and J are TRBV29-1 and TRBJ1-1; TRBD1 might be the D (5 bases). The ends were cut back, 0 bases at V and 8 bases at J, with 10 bases in the middle. The CDR3 is 12 residues long. Germline loops: CDR1 SQVTM, CDR2 ANQGSEA. Here the CDR3 reads CSVEDEGSEAFF. The DNA for the CDR3 is TGCAGCGTTGAAGATGAGGGGTCAGAAGCTTTCTTT.

This chain links TRBV6-7 with TRBJ1-2; D might be TRBD1 (6 bases). TRBV6-7 carries the ORF label, with uncertain function. V gave up 7 bases and J gave up 8 bases, with 29 bases separating them. CDR3 length: 17 residues. The CDR3 DNA reads TGTGCCAGCAACCAGGGGTGCGGGTTGTGGGCTCTGGTAGGCTACACCTTC. Encoded protein: CASNQGCGLWALVGYTF.

On this clone itself: Other DNA sequences in this specimen translate into the identical CDR3. This chain links TRBV5-1 with TRBJ2-7; D not resolved. V gave up 0 bases and J gave up 0 bases, with 4 bases separating them. The V gene's germline CDR1 is SGHRS and CDR2 YFSETQ. The CDR3 runs 13 residues. Here the CDR3 DNA reads TGCGCCAGCAGCTTGGGTAGCTCCTACGAGCAGTACTTC. Translating gives CASSLGSSYEQYF. Variable domain in full (rest from reference TRBV5-1 and TRBJ2-7): KAGVTQTPRYLIKTRGQQVTLSCSPISGHRSVSWYQQTPGQGLQFLFEYFSETQRNKGNFPGRFSGRQFSNSRSEMNVSTLELGDSALYLCASSLGSSYEQYFGPGTRLTVT.

The V and J genes are TRBV5-6 and TRBJ1-1; 7 bases align to TRBD1. The CDR3 consists of 15 residues. Germline CDR1 SGHDT, CDR2 YYEEEE. V shed 0 bases and J 4 bases; nucleotides not matched to a gene: 6. Written as DNA, the CDR3 is TGTGCCAGCAGCTTGGCGTTGGGACAGTTCACTGAAGCTTTCTTT. Protein: CASSLALGQFTEAFF.

V is TRBV19 and J is TRBJ2-1; TRBD2 aligns across 13 bases. The CDR3 loop spans 16 amino acids. Germline V gene data show CDR1 as LNHDA and CDR2 as SQIVND (reference sequence). Germline trimming cut 3 bases from V and 4 bases from J; bases unmatched to any gene: 3. The CDR3 sequence: CASSIGTSGAYNEQFF. The CDR3 DNA sequence: TGTGCCAGTAGTATTGGGACTAGCGGGGCGTACAATGAGCAGTTCTTC.

The V and J genes are TRBV4-1 and TRBJ2-5; 10 bases match TRBD2. The length of the CDR3 is 17 residues. Germline CDR1 MGHRA, CDR2 YSYEKL. Trimming removed 0 bases from V and 3 bases from J; junction bases left unmatched: 7. CDR3 loop: CASSQDQLAGVKETQYF. The CDR3 DNA reads TGCGCCAGCAGCCAAGATCAGCTAGCGGGAGTTAAAGAGACCCAGTACTTC.

CDR3 nucleotide sequence: TGCAGCGCTCTGGACAGGCAGACGTATGGCTACACCTTC. Its protein product is CSALDRQTYGYTF. This sequence joins TRBV29-1 and TRBJ1-2; 7 nucleotides line up with TRBD1. The length of the CDR3 is 13 residues. Germline V gives CDR1 SQVTM, CDR2 ANQGSEA. V was pared by 7 bases and J by 5 bases, with 10 bases of the junction left unmatched.

This clone was observed a handful of times. This chain joins TRBV7-9 and TRBJ2-7; D gene unclear. Trimming removed 4 bases at V and 2 bases at J, with 12 bases between. CDR1 is SEHNR and CDR2 is FQNEAQ in the germline V gene (reference sequence). The CDR3 is 14 residues long. The CDR3: CASSSPAKAYEQYF. CDR3 bases: TGTGCCAGCAGCTCCCCGGCCAAGGCCTACGAGCAGTACTTC.

V usage is TRBV19 and J usage is TRBJ1-2, with 10 bases identical to TRBD1. Germline-derived CDR1 and CDR2 are LNHDA and SQIVND (reference sequence). The CDR3 loop spans 15 amino acids. V lost 6 bases, J lost 2 bases, and 6 bases stayed unmatched. Here the CDR3 reads CASRVRDRGNYGYTF. The CDR3 DNA follows: TGTGCCAGTAGGGTCCGGGACAGGGGAAACTATGGCTACACCTTC.

The rearrangement uses TRBV28 and TRBJ1-4; no definite D call. CDR3 length: 15 residues. Germline CDR1 and CDR2: MDHEN and SYDVKM. V lost 4 bases to trimming and J lost 8 bases, with 17 bases between them. Here the CDR3 reads CASSSTRQPGEKLFF. DNA of the CDR3: TGTGCCAGCAGTTCAACACGGCAACCCGGGGAAAAACTGTTTTTT.

V gene TRBV5-1 combines with J gene TRBJ1-3; 7 bases are shared with TRBD1. The germline V gene has CDR1 SGHRS and CDR2 YFSETQ. The CDR3 sequence is 18 residues long. With V trimmed by 3 bases and J by 1 base, 13 bases remained unmatched. The CDR3 sequence is CASSSNRDSFWSGNTIYF. For the CDR3, the DNA is TGCGCCAGCAGCTCAAACCGGGACAGCTTTTGGTCTGGAAACACCATATATTTT.

V is TRBV4-1 and J is TRBJ2-7, with TRBD1 matching 7 bases. CDR3 length: 18 amino acids. Germline CDR1 is MGHRA and CDR2 is YSYEKL. Germline trimming cut 0 bases from V and 3 bases from J; bases unmatched to any gene: 14. The CDR3 region is CASSQEGGPGTAFYEQYF. CDR3 DNA sequence: TGCGCCAGCAGCCAAGAAGGGGGCCCCGGGACAGCATTCTACGAGCAGTACTTC.

The rearrangement joins TRBV2 to TRBJ2-1; 10 positions match TRBD2. Germline CDR1 is SNHLY and CDR2 is FYNNEI. The CDR3 is made up of 20 amino acids. Losses at the gene ends were 8 bases for V and 0 bases for J; bases not matched to a gene: 19. Here the CDR3 DNA reads TGTGCCAGCGTTTGGGACTCTAGCGGGAGCGATTTTGGCTCCTACAATGAGCAGTTCTTC. As protein: CASVWDSSGSDFGSYNEQFF. The full variable domain, completed using reference TRBV2 and TRBJ2-1, is EPEVTQTPSHQVTQMGQEVILRCVPISNHLYFYWYRQILGQKVEFLVSFYNNEISEKSEIFDDQFSVERPDGSNFTLKIRSTKLEDSAMYFCASVWDSSGSDFGSYNEQFFGPGTRLTVL.